The 2 T cell receptor beta chains reported below all come from one sample, sequenced in a study of T cells in pancreatic ductal adenocarcinoma (dated by TCRdb to 2016 to 2017). The pancreatic ductal adenocarcinoma patients who were selected had gone through surgery without receiving any neoadjuvant therapy. The method behind the library was the immunoSEQ multiplex PCR assay. TCRdb limited this immuneACCESS table to in-frame rearrangements with V and J called. A share of clones is missing; checked studies link under half to unresolved V genes, and the rest is unexplained. The sample data list roughly 16,000 clones, and roughly 86% of these were observed just once. The ten largest clones add up to approximately 1% of the sample. Sequencing was carried out using PBMCs. Receptor source: a human donor with pancreatic ductal adenocarcinoma.

The J gene is TRBJ1-2, the V gene TRBV4-1; TRBD1 is a possible D gene (5 bases). This CDR3 is 15 amino acids long. V was shortened by 0 bases and J by 1 base, with 9 bases between the two germline ends. Germline CDR1 MGHRA, CDR2 YSYEKL. CDR3 in amino acids: CASSQEGAINYGYTF. In DNA, the CDR3 is TGCGCCAGCAGCCAAGAAGGGGCCATTAACTATGGCTACACCTTC.

This chain links TRBV6-5 with TRBJ2-2; 7 bases align to TRBD2. There are 15 residues in the CDR3. V lost 7 bases to trimming and J lost 5 bases; unmatched junction nucleotides: 10. Germline V CDR1 and CDR2: MNHEY, SVGAGI. The CDR3 is CASTPPGRGTGELFF. CDR3 DNA sequence: TGTGCCAGCACTCCACCCGGGCGGGGGACCGGGGAGCTGTTTTTT.